There are a few counts of the clone carrying this T cell receptor (beta chain). The sample is drawn from a study of Graves' ophthalmopathy and Graves' hyperthyroidism. The CDR3 has 17 residues. V lost 1 base to trimming and J lost 3 bases, with 18 bases between them. Germline-derived CDR1 and CDR2 are MGHDK and SYGVNS. As the template, RNA transcripts were used to amplify TCR beta CDR3 regions. RT-PCR was first run with HTBI primers, then multiplex PCR in a second round. TCRdb called the multiplex PCR reads again in MiXCR, with one record for every CDR3 protein. The sample includes hundreds of thousands of distinct CDR3 sequences, around 50% of them seen just once.

The specimen sequenced was peripheral blood. The receptor comes from an adult man with Graves' ophthalmopathy. The V gene is TRBV25-1, the J gene TRBJ1-2, with D tentatively TRBD1 (6 bases). CDR3 coding DNA: TGTGCCAGCAGTGAATTGGGAGACAGGCCCTCCCACTATGGCTACACCTTC. Protein: CASSELGDRPSHYGYTF.